These 11 T cell receptor beta chains came from one sample sequenced in a study of vaccination effects on CD4 cells after COVID-19. CD4+ T cell isolation took place after more than eight days of culture. Each participant was administered two doses of either the BNT162b2 or the mRNA-1273 vaccine. The table came from immunoSEQ multiplex PCR; TCRdb's copy has only in-frame clones and leaves some out. The repertoire holds 65,000 to 90,000 clones, with approximately 73% as singletons. The antigens of these receptors remain unknown. The input for sequencing was CD4+ T cells from PBMCs cultured without peptide, taken after COVID-19 vaccination. The source of these receptors is a human donor who received a COVID-19 vaccine.

The J gene is TRBJ2-7, the V gene TRBV6-5, with a tentative D call TRBD2 (6 bases). This CDR3 is 13 amino acids long. Between the trimmed V and J ends, which lost 2 bases and 6 bases, there was a span of 11 bases. Germline lookup yields CDR1 MNHEY and CDR2 SVGAGI. The CDR3 spells CASSYEGGREQYV. The CDR3 coding sequence is TGTGCCAGCAGTTACGAGGGAGGACGCGAGCAGTACGTC.

There are a few counts of this clone. This chain uses TRBV6-6 with TRBJ1-2, with D possibly being TRBD1 (6 bases). CDR1 is MNHNY and CDR2 is SVGAGI in the germline V gene (reference sequence). The V and J ends lost 5 bases and 2 bases respectively, with 12 bases between them. The CDR3 runs 14 residues. CDR3 coding DNA: TGTGCCAGCAGTCCCGGAGGACAGAACTATGGCTACACCTTC. Protein product: CASSPGGQNYGYTF.

CDR3 DNA sequence: TGTGCCAGCCGCGGGGGGTCGAGCTACAATGAGCAGTTCTTC. It yields the protein CASRGGSSYNEQFF. This chain uses TRBV27 with TRBJ2-1; TRBD2 aligns across 8 bases. Germline V gene sequence: CDR1 MNHEY, CDR2 SMNVEV (reference sequence). The CDR3 extends over 14 amino acids. V dropped 8 bases and J dropped 3; count of bases not matched to a gene: 6.

The CDR3 DNA reads as TGTGCCAGTAGCCGCGGGGGGCCGGGTCAGCCCCAGCATTTT. Translation: CASSRGGPGQPQHF. The chain combines TRBV19 with TRBJ1-5; a possible D gene is TRBD1 (6 bases). Trimming took off 6 bases at V and 6 bases at J, with 15 bases between the two ends. The CDR3 length is 14 residues. CDR1 and CDR2 (germline): LNHDA, SQIVND (reference sequence).

The chain links TRBV7-9 to TRBJ1-6, with D possibly TRBD1 on 5 matching bases. Germline loops: CDR1 SEHNR, CDR2 FQNEAQ (reference sequence). Trimming stripped 0 bases from V and 0 bases from J, with 9 bases between. This CDR3 is built from 17 residues. The CDR3 protein is CASSLAGGSSYNSPLHF. In nucleotides, the CDR3 is TGTGCCAGCAGCTTAGCCGGGGGAAGCTCCTATAATTCACCCCTCCACTTT.

The gene calls are TRBV21-1 and TRBJ1-6. TRBV21-1 is designated a pseudogene. This CDR3 has 13 residues. CDR3 sequence (DNA): TGTGCCAGCAGCATTAAGGAAAATTCACCCCTCCACTTT. Protein sequence: CASSIKENSPLHF.

This chain links TRBV9 with TRBJ2-3; D may be TRBD1 or TRBD2 (7 bases each). The CDR3 spans 15 residues. The germline gives CDR1 SGDLS, CDR2 YYNGEE. Trimming left V 4 bases short and J 5 bases short, with 17 bases between. CDR3 in amino acids: CASSPVGGDRDTQYF. DNA for the CDR3: TGTGCCAGCAGCCCAGTAGGGGGGGACAGAGATACGCAGTATTTT.

The chain employs TRBV19 and TRBJ1-2; perhaps TRBD1 as D (5 bases). The CDR3 length is 14 residues. Germline CDR1 reads LNHDA; CDR2 reads SQIVND (reference sequence). Deletions cut 4 bases from V and 2 bases from J, with 11 bases between. The CDR3 coding sequence is TGTGCCAGTAGTAATTCAGGGAACAACTATGGCTACACCTTC. It translates to CASSNSGNNYGYTF.

In this sample, this clone turned up a few times. This chain's CDR3 is CASSISLGGGVTDTQYF. CDR3 in DNA: TGTGCCAGTAGTATAAGCCTCGGAGGGGGGGTAACAGATACGCAGTATTTT. The rearrangement uses TRBV19 and TRBJ2-3; the D gene is possibly TRBD2 (7 bases). The CDR3 spans 17 residues. Deletions cut 2 bases from V and 3 bases from J, with 18 bases between. Germline CDR1 reads LNHDA; CDR2 reads SQIVND (reference sequence).

Concerning this clone itself: Sequence at one end of the junction differs from germline and may be a read error. The rearrangement uses TRBV19 and TRBJ1-2, with 7 bases aligning to TRBD1. The CDR3 is 13 amino acids. Looked up from germline, CDR1 is LNHDA and CDR2 is SQIVND (reference sequence). For the CDR3, the DNA is TGTGCCGGTAGCACTACAGGGGTCTATGGCTACACCTTC. Amino acids: CAGSTTGVYGYTF.

This clone was seen a single time. This chain uses TRBV6-5 with TRBJ1-5, with TRBD1 matching over 8 bases. CDR3 length: 13 amino acids. The trim removed 6 bases at V and 6 bases at J, leaving 4 bases unmatched. Per germline, CDR1 MNHEY and CDR2 SVGAGI. Here the CDR3 DNA reads TGTGCCAGCAGACCTGACAGGGGTCAGCCCCAGCATTTT. The encoded protein is CASRPDRGQPQHF.